This T cell receptor (beta chain) is drawn from a study of control samples from healthy donors and cancer patients. This CDR3 has 12 residues. V lost 8 bases to trimming and J lost 3 bases, with 14 bases between them. Looked up from germline, CDR1 is GTSNPN and CDR2 is SVGIG (reference sequence). The table came from immunoSEQ multiplex PCR; TCRdb's copy has only in-frame clones and leaves some out. The table records fewer than 200,000 clones, 90% of them present only once. The clonotype was recovered from a woman in her forties or fifties in good health. The chain employs TRBV30 and TRBJ2-7; possibly TRBD1 for D (5 bases). Material: blood. Here the CDR3 DNA reads TGTGCCAGGACAACGGCTCACTACGAGCAGTACTTC. Amino acids: CARTTAHYEQYF.